Listed below are T cell receptor beta chains from one sample, sequenced in a study of blood T cell repertoires in COVID-19. Method: immunoSEQ multiplex PCR; TCRdb's copy keeps in-frame clones and lacks some. The sample consists of about 230,000 clones, 90% of them appearing once. Sequencing was performed on peripheral blood. The receptors originated from a man younger than 45 with COVID-19, enrolled during active disease. CDR3s include the opening cysteine and the closing phenylalanine or tryptophan.

cdr3_aa: CASSGLAGDLRGTDTQYF; v_call: TRBV2; j_call: TRBJ2-3
cdr3_aa: CASRSDSPYGYTF; v_call: TRBV12-3/TRBV12-4; j_call: TRBJ1-2
cdr3_aa: CASSFVPAGVGDTQYF; v_call: TRBV7-9; j_call: TRBJ2-3
cdr3_aa: CATSRDPTGIQETQYF; v_call: TRBV15; j_call: TRBJ2-5
cdr3_aa: CASSLGTGANYGYTF; v_call: TRBV7-9; j_call: TRBJ1-2
cdr3_aa: CASSSTEKEKLFF; v_call: TRBV18; j_call: TRBJ1-4
cdr3_aa: CASSQDQGPLVEAFF; v_call: TRBV4-2; j_call: TRBJ1-1
cdr3_aa: CASSPGTGQKGYTEAFF; v_call: TRBV2; j_call: TRBJ1-1
cdr3_aa: CASRNPPGITYNEQFF; v_call: TRBV10-1; j_call: TRBJ2-1
cdr3_aa: CASSLWGQPANYGYTF; v_call: TRBV7-2; j_call: TRBJ1-2
cdr3_aa: CASSLAGTGGNQPQHF; v_call: TRBV7-2; j_call: TRBJ1-5
cdr3_aa: CATRKGHFRATYEQYF; v_call: TRBV24-1; j_call: TRBJ2-7
cdr3_aa: CASSDRQGGEGQYF; v_call: TRBV10-2; j_call: TRBJ2-7
cdr3_aa: CASSSSGGAYNEQFF; v_call: TRBV6-2/TRBV6-3; j_call: TRBJ2-1
cdr3_aa: CASIRGRNTGELFF; v_call: TRBV2; j_call: TRBJ2-2
cdr3_aa: CASSLAPPGQGYNEQFF; v_call: TRBV7-3; j_call: TRBJ2-1
cdr3_aa: CASSPGGGGNTIYF; v_call: TRBV18; j_call: TRBJ1-3
cdr3_aa: CASYIGQGATGELFF; v_call: TRBV28; j_call: TRBJ2-2
cdr3_aa: CASSVEGASNQPQHF; v_call: TRBV9; j_call: TRBJ1-5
cdr3_aa: CASSYSIGVRGYTF; v_call: TRBV6-5; j_call: TRBJ1-2
cdr3_aa: CASSFEGYSNQPQHF; v_call: TRBV7-8; j_call: TRBJ1-5
cdr3_aa: CASSYSRPTEAFF; v_call: TRBV6-2/TRBV6-3; j_call: TRBJ1-1
cdr3_aa: CASSRGQGQPQHF; v_call: TRBV25-1; j_call: TRBJ1-5
cdr3_aa: CASRATTIAKNIQYF; v_call: TRBV2; j_call: TRBJ2-4
cdr3_aa: CASSTRDRDSYNEQFF; v_call: TRBV5-5; j_call: TRBJ2-1
cdr3_aa: CASSQDVRTSGSTDTQYF; v_call: TRBV4-1; j_call: TRBJ2-3
cdr3_aa: CASSISANEQFF; v_call: TRBV5-4; j_call: TRBJ2-1